This TCR beta chain appears in the sequencing data of a study of sequential checkpoint blockade in melanoma. Study-wide background: DNA from 85 to 95 pretreatment tumor samples underwent TCRβ immunosequencing. After nivolumab or ipilimumab alone, twenty-two patients had week-13 rebiopsies.

Documented treatment: randomized to nivolumab then ipilimumab (arm A) or the reverse (arm B). Regarding the study as a whole: In arm A, pretreatment tumor clonality was associated with response.

This clone was detected only a few times. Its cognate antigen is unknown. Clones were read by immunoSEQ multiplex PCR, and TCRdb kept only the in-frame ones, dropping some. The repertoire has 35,000 to 40,000 clones, 30% to 35% of them found once; the top ten carry under 2%. This receptor was taken from a human donor with melanoma. The input for sequencing was tumor tissue (inferred from file names), taken from a patient given nivolumab and ipilimumab in sequence.

Written as DNA, the CDR3 is TGTGCCCGGACCCGCGGTGGGGACACTGAAGCTTTCTTT. Encoded protein: CARTRGGDTEAFF. V gene TRBV30 combines with J gene TRBJ1-1, with no clear D. CDR3 length equals 13 residues. V gave up 8 bases and J gave up 3 bases, with 16 bases separating them. CDR1 is GTSNPN and CDR2 is SVGIG in the germline V gene (reference sequence).